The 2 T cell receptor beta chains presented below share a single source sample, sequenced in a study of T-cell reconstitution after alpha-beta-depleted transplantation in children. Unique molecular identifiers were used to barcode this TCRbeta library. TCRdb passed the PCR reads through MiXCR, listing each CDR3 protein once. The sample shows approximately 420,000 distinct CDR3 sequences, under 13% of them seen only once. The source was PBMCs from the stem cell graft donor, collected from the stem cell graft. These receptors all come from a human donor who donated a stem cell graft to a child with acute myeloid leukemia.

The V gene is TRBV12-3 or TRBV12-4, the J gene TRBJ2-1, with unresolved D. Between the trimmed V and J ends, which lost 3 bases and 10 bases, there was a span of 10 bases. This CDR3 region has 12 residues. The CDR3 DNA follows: TGTGCCAGCAGTTTTAGGTCTTTAGAGCAGTTCTTC. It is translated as CASSFRSLEQFF.

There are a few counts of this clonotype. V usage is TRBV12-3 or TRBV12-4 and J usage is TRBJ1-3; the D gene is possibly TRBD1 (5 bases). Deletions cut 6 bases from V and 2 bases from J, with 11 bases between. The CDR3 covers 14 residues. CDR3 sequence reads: CASRKQGTGNTIYF. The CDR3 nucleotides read TGTGCCAGCAGGAAGCAGGGAACTGGAAACACCATATATTTT.